The sequence of this T cell receptor beta chain was determined in a study of OX40 agonist ivuxolimab in advanced cancers. Some clones are missing from TCRdb's copy, which holds only in-frame ones; the method was immunoSEQ multiplex PCR. The sample includes about 41,000 clones, around four fifths seen only once; the top ten take 2.5% to 3%. The germline V gene has CDR1 SGHDN and CDR2 FVKESK. The CDR3 length is 13 residues. V was cut by 5 bases and J by 1 base, with 9 bases left in between. Sequenced material: CD4+ or CD8+ T cells sorted from blood, taken in a trial of the OX40 agonist ivuxolimab. This sequence originates from an adult with an advanced solid tumor such as melanoma, head and neck, liver or kidney cancer. The rearrangement links TRBV14 to TRBJ2-7; D gene ambiguous. CDR3 region: CASSYGRSYEQYF. CDR3 nucleotide sequence: TGTGCCAGCAGCTACGGCCGTTCCTACGAGCAGTACTTC.